The 21 T cell receptor beta chains presented below share a single source sample, sequenced in a study of T-cell reconstitution after alpha-beta-depleted transplantation in children. As it was prepared, the TCRbeta library received unique molecular identifiers. TCRdb re-analysed the PCR reads in MiXCR, keeping a single row per CDR3 protein. The sample contains around 93,000 distinct CDR3 sequences, 7.5% to 9.5% of which appear only once. The specimen comprised PBMCs from the stem cell graft donor, sampled from the stem cell graft. The receptors were sampled from a human donor who donated a stem cell graft to a child with congenital amegakaryocytic thrombocytopenia.

Worth noting for this clonotype: With a much larger clone just one base away, this may be a read error. The chain uses TRBV11-1 and TRBJ2-7, with D possibly being TRBD1 or TRBD2 (5 bases each). The CDR3 covers 17 residues. CDR1 and CDR2 (germline): SGHAT, FQDESV (reference sequence). CDR3 sequence: CVSSLDTTGGDLYEQYF. The CDR3 DNA reads as TGTGTCAGCAGCTTAGATACCACGGGTGGGGACCTCTACGAGCAGTACTTC. The variable domain in full, with the rest retrieved from reference TRBV11-1 and TRBJ2-7, is EAEVAQSPRYKITEKSQAVAFWCDPISGHATLYWYRQILGQGPELLVQFQDESVVDDSQLPKDRFSAERLKGVDSTLKIQPAELGDSAMYLCVSSLDTTGGDLYEQYFGPGTRLTVT.

The chain links TRBV7-2 to TRBJ2-7, with TRBD2 identical over 8 bases. Germline CDR1 reads SGHTA; CDR2 reads FQGNSA. The CDR3 runs to 16 residues. The trim removed 3 bases at V and 0 bases at J, leaving 7 bases unmatched. The CDR3 DNA is TGTGCCAGCAGCTTCGGCGCGGGGGGTAGCTCCTACGAGCAGTACTTC. Protein: CASSFGAGGSSYEQYF. The full variable domain, with the rest looked up from reference TRBV7-2 and TRBJ2-7, is GAGVSQSPSNKVTEKGKDVELRCDPISGHTALYWYRQSLGQGLEFLIYFQGNSAPDKSGLPSDRFSAERTGGSVSTLTIQRTQQEDSAVYLCASSFGAGGSSYEQYFGPGTRLTVT.

The chain carries TRBV6-5 and TRBJ2-1, with 7 bases matching TRBD2. The germline V gene encodes CDR1 MNHEY and CDR2 SVGAGI. V trimming: 4 bases; J trimming: 9 bases; junction bases outside the gene matches: 15. The CDR3 extends over 16 amino acids. The CDR3 loop reads CASSSAGKRGSVEQFF. The CDR3 nucleotides read TGTGCCAGCAGTTCCGCCGGAAAGCGGGGCAGCGTTGAGCAGTTCTTC.

This clonotype was detected a few times. The chain carries TRBV6-2 or TRBV6-3 and TRBJ2-3; 8 bases match TRBD2. The germline V gene has CDR1 MNHEY and CDR2 SVGEGT. The junction had 7 bases not matched to a gene; V was cut back by 8 bases and J by 0 bases. The CDR3 contains 15 residues. The CDR3 DNA is TGTGCCAGCTCTACCGCTAGCGGGAGCACAGATACGCAGTATTTT. It yields the protein CASSTASGSTDTQYF.

This sequence joins TRBV5-1 and TRBJ2-3, with D hard to call. CDR1 SGHRS and CDR2 YFSETQ come from the germline V gene. V was cut by 6 bases and J by 2 bases, with 16 bases left in between. The CDR3 contains 15 residues. CDR3 bases: TGCGCCAGCACTCGCAACCCGTCCCCCACAGATACGCAGTATTTT. Protein: CASTRNPSPTDTQYF.

This clonotype was seen many times. This chain links TRBV5-6 with TRBJ1-1, with D perhaps TRBD1 (5 bases). CDR1 and CDR2 (germline): SGHDT, YYEEEE. V was shortened by 2 bases and J by 0 bases, with 11 bases between the two germline ends. The CDR3 length is 15 residues. The chain's CDR3 is CASSLFGGMNTEAFF. CDR3 sequence (DNA): TGTGCCAGCAGCTTATTCGGGGGAATGAACACTGAAGCTTTCTTT.

This clonotype has at least ten counts. V is TRBV5-1 and J is TRBJ2-1, with D possibly TRBD1 on 5 matching bases. The CDR3 is made up of 14 amino acids. V was cut by 1 base and J by 0 bases, with 5 bases left in between. Germline V gene data show CDR1 as SGHRS and CDR2 as YFSETQ. The CDR3: CASSLQGSYNEQFF. The CDR3 nucleotides read TGCGCCAGCAGCTTGCAGGGCTCCTACAATGAGCAGTTCTTC. Based on the CDR3 plus reference TRBV5-1 and TRBJ2-1, the full variable domain is KAGVTQTPRYLIKTRGQQVTLSCSPISGHRSVSWYQQTPGQGLQFLFEYFSETQRNKGNFPGRFSGRQFSNSRSEMNVSTLELGDSALYLCASSLQGSYNEQFFGPGTRLTVL.

This clonotype has ten or more counts. V is TRBV14 and J is TRBJ2-5; no firm D call. CDR3 length equals 14 residues. Per the germline V gene, CDR1 is SGHDN and CDR2 is FVKESK. V was shortened by 0 bases and J by 5 bases, with 10 bases between the two germline ends. The CDR3 is CASSQDRRSETQYF. In DNA form, the CDR3 reads TGTGCCAGCAGCCAAGATCGACGGAGTGAGACCCAGTACTTC. Full variable domain (outside the CDR3, taken from reference TRBV14 and TRBJ2-5): EAGVTQFPSHSVIEKGQTVTLRCDPISGHDNLYWYRRVMGKEIKFLLHFVKESKQDESGMPNNRFLAERTGGTYSTLKVQPAELEDSGVYFCASSQDRRSETQYFGPGTRLLVL.

This clonotype has a count of ten or more. The chain joins TRBV7-2 to TRBJ2-2, with 9 bases fitting TRBD2. The CDR3 totals 18 residues. With V trimmed by 2 bases and J by 4 bases, 11 bases remained unmatched. Germline V gives CDR1 SGHTA, CDR2 FQGNSA. CDR3 sequence: CASSLRWSVTSGTGELFF. The CDR3 DNA sequence: TGTGCCAGCAGCTTACGGTGGAGTGTGACTAGCGGCACCGGGGAGCTGTTTTTT.

The rearrangement uses TRBV7-3 and TRBJ2-7, with no clear D. Germline loops: CDR1 SGHTA, CDR2 FQGTGA. The CDR3 is 13 residues long. The ends were cut back, 1 base at V and 6 bases at J, with 10 bases in the middle. The chain's CDR3 is CASSLSPSTEQYF. The CDR3 nucleotides read TGTGCCAGCAGCTTAAGCCCCAGCACCGAGCAGTACTTC.

This clonotype was found many times. This chain connects TRBV12-3 or TRBV12-4 to TRBJ2-1; D perhaps matches TRBD2 (5 bases). Trimming removed 2 bases at V and 0 bases at J, with 8 bases between. The CDR3 consists of 15 residues. The chain's CDR3 is CASSLSGSSYNEQFF. The DNA of the CDR3 is TGTGCCAGCAGTTTAAGTGGGAGCTCCTACAATGAGCAGTTCTTC.

Many counts were recorded for this clonotype. The V and J genes are TRBV28 and TRBJ2-5; unclear D gene. The V end was cut by 6 bases, the J end by 4 bases, with 15 bases between. CDR1 is MDHEN, CDR2 SYDVKM, per germline. The CDR3 contains 14 residues. The DNA of the CDR3 is TGTGCCAGCAGCGGATCTCTAGGTGGAGAGACCCAGTACTTC. Translated: CASSGSLGGETQYF.

The table lists this clonotype with many counts. This CDR3 reads CASSLYRVDTGELFF. CDR3 nucleotides: TGTGCCAGCAGTTTATACAGGGTGGACACCGGGGAGCTGTTTTTT. This chain connects TRBV12-3 or TRBV12-4 to TRBJ2-2; the D gene is possibly TRBD1 (6 bases). The CDR3 has 15 amino acids. V was trimmed by 2 bases and J by 3 bases, leaving 10 bases between them.

This clonotype came up many times. The V call is TRBV5-1, the J call TRBJ2-1, with a possible D match to TRBD2 (6 bases). This CDR3 comprises 15 residues. Germline V CDR1 and CDR2: SGHRS, YFSETQ. V gave up 4 bases and J gave up 5 bases, with 16 bases separating them. The CDR3 sequence: CASSPPGLGNNEQFF. The CDR3, as DNA: TGCGCCAGCAGCCCGCCGGGACTGGGAAACAATGAGCAGTTCTTC.

This clonotype appeared many times. V and J are TRBV29-1 and TRBJ1-1; D is ambiguous. CDR3 size: 12 residues. V was shortened by 8 bases and J by 1 base, with 11 bases between the two germline ends. Germline loops: CDR1 SQVTM, CDR2 ANQGSEA. CDR3 amino acids: CSSQPGNTEAFF. The CDR3 region has the DNA TGCAGCTCCCAGCCCGGGAACACTGAAGCTTTCTTT.

This clonotype was recorded many times. The rearrangement links TRBV7-8 to TRBJ2-3, with 13 bases fitting TRBD2. The CDR3 spans 16 residues. CDR1 is SGHVS and CDR2 is FQNEAQ in the germline V gene. V was pared by 5 bases and J by 8 bases, with 10 bases of the junction left unmatched. The CDR3 reads CASSPAGTSGAPTQYF. The CDR3 nucleotides read TGTGCCAGCAGCCCGGCGGGGACTAGCGGGGCCCCTACGCAGTATTTT.

The table lists this clonotype with many counts. The chain links TRBV29-1 to TRBJ2-7; D gene unclear. The CDR3 extends over 12 amino acids. CDR1 is SQVTM, CDR2 ANQGSEA, per germline. The V gene lost 4 bases and the J gene lost 6 bases, with 13 bases spanning the gap. The CDR3 is CSVVYLTGEQYF. The CDR3 nucleotides are TGCAGCGTTGTGTATCTAACGGGCGAGCAGTACTTC.

This clonotype occurred many times. V is TRBV24-1 and J is TRBJ2-1; 7 bases map to TRBD1. This CDR3 contains 12 residues. Germline V gene data show CDR1 as KGHDR and CDR2 as SFDVKD. V was clipped by 4 bases and J by 14 bases; unmatched bases: 7. CDR3 nucleotide sequence: TGTGCCACCAGTGAGCCAGGGGGTAGTAAGTTCTTC. It yields the protein CATSEPGGSKFF.

This clonotype showed up many times. V is TRBV4-1 and J is TRBJ2-3; D is unresolved. V was pared by 0 bases and J by 5 bases, with 6 bases between. Germline V gene data show CDR1 as MGHRA and CDR2 as YSYEKL. This CDR3 is 13 amino acids long. The CDR3 reads CASSQEELDTQYF. CDR3 sequence (DNA): TGCGCCAGCAGCCAAGAGGAGTTAGATACGCAGTATTTT.

This clonotype was detected ten times or more. V usage is TRBV5-1 and J usage is TRBJ1-4; 11 nucleotides agree with TRBD1. CDR3 length: 17 amino acids. The V gene's germline CDR1 is SGHRS and CDR2 YFSETQ. Trimming at V came to 2 bases and at J to 8 bases, leaving 11 bases not matched to a gene. CDR3 sequence: CASSFFGQGASGEKLFF. As DNA, the CDR3 is TGCGCCAGCAGCTTCTTCGGACAGGGGGCAAGCGGGGAAAAACTGTTTTTT.

This clonotype has a count of ten or more. The rearrangement links TRBV30 to TRBJ1-2; no definite D call. CDR3 size: 13 residues. With 4 bases removed from V and 3 bases from J, the gap between germline ends came to 12 bases. The germline V gene has CDR1 GTSNPN and CDR2 SVGIG (reference sequence). CDR3 residues: CAWNRLWDYGYTF. As DNA, the CDR3 is TGTGCCTGGAACCGTTTATGGGACTATGGCTACACCTTC.